The rows below give T cell receptor beta chains drawn from one sample of a study of T cells in Graves' hyperthyroidism and ophthalmopathy. Each CDR3 protein is one row after TCRdb ran MiXCR on the multiplex PCR reads. The sample consists of a few hundred thousand distinct CDR3 sequences, 15% to 19% of them appearing once. The sequenced material came from blood. Source of these receptors: a woman aged 18-30 years with Graves' hyperthyroidism that later progressed to Graves' ophthalmopathy. The CDR3 runs from the conserved cysteine through the conserved F or W. Each record gives: clone size, D gene, V gene, CDR3 length, J gene, CDR3 DNA, CDR3 protein. D genes are given only for firm matches. A clone size is listed for some rows: how often the clone was seen (once, few, many), or a class if it is expanded.

clone size: many
D gene: NA
V gene: TRBV12-3/TRBV12-4
CDR3 length: 12
J gene: TRBJ2-1
CDR3 DNA: TGTGCCAGCAGATCCTCTAGTGGTGAGCAGTTCTTC
CDR3 protein: CASRSSSGEQFF

clone size: NA
D gene: NA
V gene: TRBV20-1
CDR3 length: 12
J gene: TRBJ2-2
CDR3 DNA: TGCAGTGCGAGGGTTCAAACCGGGGAGCTGCTTTTT
CDR3 protein: CSARVQTGELLF

clone size: many
D gene: TRBD2
V gene: TRBV6-1
CDR3 length: 16
J gene: TRBJ2-7
CDR3 DNA: TGTGCCAGCAGTGAAAGGGGAGGACTAGCACGCTACGAGCAGTACTTC
CDR3 protein: CASSERGGLARYEQYF

clone size: NA
D gene: NA
V gene: TRBV27
CDR3 length: 13
J gene: TRBJ2-3
CDR3 DNA: TGTGCCAGCAAACGAGCGTACACAGATACGCAGTATTTT
CDR3 protein: CASKRAYTDTQYF

clone size: many
D gene: NA
V gene: TRBV6-1
CDR3 length: 13
J gene: TRBJ2-2
CDR3 DNA: TGTGCCAGCAGACAGGGTGTGGACGGGGAGCTGTTTTTT
CDR3 protein: CASRQGVDGELFF

clone size: NA
D gene: NA
V gene: TRBV6-1
CDR3 length: 15
J gene: TRBJ2-1
CDR3 DNA: TGTGCCAGCATGAGAGGACAATCTTCCTACAATGAGCAGTTCTTC
CDR3 protein: CASMRGQSSYNEQFF

clone size: few
D gene: TRBD1
V gene: TRBV12-3/TRBV12-4
CDR3 length: 23
J gene: TRBJ2-6
CDR3 DNA: TGTGCCAGCAGTTTAGGGCGATGGCAGGGGGCCTCCACAAGAATCTCTGGGGCCAACGTCCTGACTTTC
CDR3 protein: CASSLGRWQGASTRISGANVLTF

clone size: many
D gene: TRBD1
V gene: TRBV28
CDR3 length: 15
J gene: TRBJ2-1
CDR3 DNA: TGTGCCAGCAGTATATCGACAGGGAACTACAATGAGCAGTTCTTC
CDR3 protein: CASSISTGNYNEQFF

clone size: many
D gene: TRBD1
V gene: TRBV5-6
CDR3 length: 18
J gene: TRBJ1-1
CDR3 DNA: TGTGCCAGCAGCGGCCAGACAGGGGGGATTTGGCGTGACACTGAAGCTTTCTTT
CDR3 protein: CASSGQTGGIWRDTEAFF

clone size: many
D gene: NA
V gene: TRBV27
CDR3 length: 16
J gene: TRBJ1-5
CDR3 DNA: TGTGCCAGCAGTCCAAGGTCAGGCATTAGCAATCAGCCCCAGCATTTT
CDR3 protein: CASSPRSGISNQPQHF

clone size: NA
D gene: NA
V gene: TRBV11-2
CDR3 length: 13
J gene: TRBJ2-7
CDR3 DNA: TGTGCCAGCAGCTTCGGTACTAGCTACGAGCAGCACTTC
CDR3 protein: CASSFGTSYEQHF

clone size: NA
D gene: TRBD1
V gene: TRBV5-1
CDR3 length: 16
J gene: TRBJ1-1
CDR3 DNA: TGCGCCAGCAGCGCAGGGACAGGTTTTATGAACACTGAAGCTTTCTTT
CDR3 protein: CASSAGTGFMNTEAFF

clone size: NA
D gene: NA
V gene: TRBV6-1
CDR3 length: 16
J gene: TRBJ1-5
CDR3 DNA: TGTGCCAGCAGTAGGACGAGTCGGTATAGCAATCAGCCCCAGCATTTT
CDR3 protein: CASSRTSRYSNQPQHF

clone size: NA
D gene: TRBD2
V gene: TRBV20-1
CDR3 length: 17
J gene: TRBJ2-4
CDR3 DNA: TGCAGTGCGTCCCAAGCCCGGGGGGGAGAGGCCAAAAACATTCAGTACTTC
CDR3 protein: CSASQARGGEAKNIQYF

clone size: many
D gene: NA
V gene: TRBV4-1
CDR3 length: 15
J gene: TRBJ2-5
CDR3 DNA: TGCGCCAGCAGCCAAGGTGGAGGTAGCGGAGAGACCCAGTACTTC
CDR3 protein: CASSQGGGSGETQYF

clone size: many
D gene: NA
V gene: TRBV28
CDR3 length: 14
J gene: TRBJ2-1
CDR3 DNA: TGTGCCAGCACCGGTGGCCAGTCCTACAATGAGCAGTTCTTC
CDR3 protein: CASTGGQSYNEQFF